In its sample, the clone carrying this T cell receptor (beta chain) was seen a few times. Its antigen is still unknown. Germline assignment: CDR1 DFQATT and CDR2 SNEGSKA (reference sequence). V dropped 3 bases and J dropped 2 bases, with 15 bases sitting between them. This CDR3 has 15 amino acids. This entry comes from a study of human T cells and chemical hapten exposure. General study points: Every donor had alopecia, and their immune response may therefore differ from healthy people's.

Time point of the sample: pre-sensitization, week 0. Noted treatment: therapeutic diphenylcyclopropenone sensitization with weekly scalp DPC. Within the library, unique molecular identifiers were attached to each individual cDNA molecule. In the original workflow: A per-sample median of approximately 100,000 TCRs was observed, with a range of about 20,000 to 750,000. TCRdb fed the RACE reads into MiXCR, producing one record per CDR3 protein. The V and J calls here are based on TCRdb, not the publication. The table lists about 68,000 distinct CDR3 sequences, about 10% of them singletons. The rearrangement uses TRBV20-1 and TRBJ2-3; D not resolved. The sequence derives from a woman between 50 and 59 years old with alopecia areata. Some clones in this sample may be carry-over from other donors' samples. The starting material was whole blood, obtained in connection with sensitization to the hapten diphenylcyclopropenone (DPC). CDR3 residues: CSARRTEISTDTQYF. DNA for the CDR3: TGCAGTGCTAGGCGGACGGAAATCTCCACAGATACGCAGTATTTT.